A single TCR beta chain is shown here with its context. Its antigen remains unknown. The sample comes from a study of shared clonotypes between healthy human individuals. Study-wide points: Estimated clonotype richness was generally higher in naive than memory subsets.

In the sorted-subset replicate PCRs, 150 to 250 ng DNA, some 30,000 T cell genomes, was used. The data were produced by immunoSEQ multiplex PCR, yet TCRdb's version contains in-frame clones alone and is incomplete. The data contain about 180,000 clones, roughly 93% of them singletons. Splitting of CD4+ cells produced CD45RA+ naive and CD45RA-negative memory subsets. The receptor was isolated from a woman younger than 45 in good health. The source material was naive CD4+ T cells sorted from blood. Subset indicated: CD45RA+ positively selected.

CDR3 in DNA: TGTGCCAGCAGTTTTACCCCATCGGATAGCAATCAGCCCCAGCATTTT. Amino acid sequence: CASSFTPSDSNQPQHF. The V call is TRBV28, the J call TRBJ1-5; unclear D gene. The V gene's germline CDR1 is MDHEN and CDR2 SYDVKM. Trimming cost V 3 bases and J 0 bases, with 12 bases left between them. This CDR3 has 16 amino acids.